Detailed here is one T cell receptor (beta chain). The antigen is undetermined. The data belong to a study of shared clonotypes between healthy human individuals. Study overall: Donors had three CD4 naive, three CD4 memory, two CD8 naive and one CD8 memory plate apiece. Study-wide points: Sharing across four donors was seen in approximately 5.2% of naive CD4 clonotypes.

This CDR3 region has 16 residues. CDR1 is MGHRA, CDR2 YSYEKL, per germline. Trimming removed 3 bases from V and 0 bases from J; junction bases left unmatched: 6. Generated by immunoSEQ multiplex PCR, the TCRdb table keeps only in-frame clones and is missing some. The table shows around 550,000 clones, with approximately 95% occurring only once. The naive CD8 fraction comprised CD45RO-negative cells positively selected for CCR7 and excluded terminally differentiated effector memory CD45RA+ cells. The sample comprised naive CD8+ T cells sorted from blood. The sequence was collected from a woman in her twenties or thirties in good health. This chain uses TRBV4-1 with TRBJ2-7; 9 positions agree with TRBD1. The CDR3 loop reads CASSQGGTGSSYEQYF. DNA of the CDR3: TGCGCCAGCAGCCAGGGCGGGACAGGGAGCTCCTACGAGCAGTACTTC.